This T cell receptor (beta chain) was obtained from a study of CD8+CD57+ T cells in acquired aplastic anemia. CDR3 length: 15 residues. Looked up from germline, CDR1 is SNHLY and CDR2 is FYNNEI. V lost 1 base to trimming and J lost 2 bases, with 11 bases between them. The template used for profiling TCR beta VDJ and CDR3 was genomic DNA. TCRdb called the reads again in MiXCR, with one record for every CDR3 protein. Among 180,000 or so distinct CDR3 sequences listed, over 40% were seen once. This clonotype was counted at least ten times. Sequenced patients had shown CD8+CD57+ cell expansion by flow cytometry.

The specimen was sorted CD4+, CD8+, or CD8+CD57+ T cells (not recorded which) from PBMCs. The TCR originated in a human donor with aplastic anemia. The V and J genes are TRBV2 and TRBJ1-2, with D possibly being TRBD1 (6 bases). CDR3 coding DNA: TGTGCCAGCAGTGAAGGACAGGTTTGGAACTATGGCTACACCTTC. Protein: CASSEGQVWNYGYTF.